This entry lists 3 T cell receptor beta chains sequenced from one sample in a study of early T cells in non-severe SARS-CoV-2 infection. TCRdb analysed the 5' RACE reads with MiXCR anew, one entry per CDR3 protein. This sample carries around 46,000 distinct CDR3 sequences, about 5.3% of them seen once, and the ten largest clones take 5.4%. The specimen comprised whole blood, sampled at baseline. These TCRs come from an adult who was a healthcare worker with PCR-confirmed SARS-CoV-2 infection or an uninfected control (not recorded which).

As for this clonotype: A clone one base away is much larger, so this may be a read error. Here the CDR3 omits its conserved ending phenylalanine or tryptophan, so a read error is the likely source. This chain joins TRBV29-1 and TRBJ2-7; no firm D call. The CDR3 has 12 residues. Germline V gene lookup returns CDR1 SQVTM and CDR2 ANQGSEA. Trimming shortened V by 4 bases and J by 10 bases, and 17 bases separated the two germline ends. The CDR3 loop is CSVVSTEIHQYL. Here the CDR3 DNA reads TGCAGCGTTGTATCGACCGAAATTCATCAGTACCTC.

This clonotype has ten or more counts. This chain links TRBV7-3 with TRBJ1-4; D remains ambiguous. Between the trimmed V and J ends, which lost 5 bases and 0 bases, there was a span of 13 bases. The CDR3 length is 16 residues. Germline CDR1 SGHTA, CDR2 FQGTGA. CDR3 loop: CASSGVLAATNEKLFF. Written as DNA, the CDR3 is TGTGCCAGCAGCGGTGTCCTAGCAGCAACTAATGAAAAACTGTTTTTT.

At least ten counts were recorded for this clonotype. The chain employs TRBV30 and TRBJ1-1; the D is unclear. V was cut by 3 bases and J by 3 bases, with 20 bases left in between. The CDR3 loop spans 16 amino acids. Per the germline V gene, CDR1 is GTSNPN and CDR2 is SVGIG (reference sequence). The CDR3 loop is CAWSRYLGNEDTEAFF. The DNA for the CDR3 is TGTGCCTGGAGCCGATACCTAGGTAACGAGGACACTGAAGCTTTCTTT.